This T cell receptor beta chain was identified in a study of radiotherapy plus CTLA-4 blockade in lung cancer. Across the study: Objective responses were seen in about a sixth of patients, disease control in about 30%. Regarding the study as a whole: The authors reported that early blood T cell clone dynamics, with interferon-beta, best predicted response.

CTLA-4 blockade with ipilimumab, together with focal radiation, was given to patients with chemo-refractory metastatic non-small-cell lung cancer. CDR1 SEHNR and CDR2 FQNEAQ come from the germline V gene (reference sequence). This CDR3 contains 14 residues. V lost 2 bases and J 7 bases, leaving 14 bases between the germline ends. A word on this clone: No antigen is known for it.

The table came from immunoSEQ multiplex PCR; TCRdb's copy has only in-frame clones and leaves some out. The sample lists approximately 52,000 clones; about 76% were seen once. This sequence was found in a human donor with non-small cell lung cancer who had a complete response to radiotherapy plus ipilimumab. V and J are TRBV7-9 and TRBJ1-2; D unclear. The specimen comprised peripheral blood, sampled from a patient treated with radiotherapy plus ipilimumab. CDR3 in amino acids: CASSLPRNRVGYTF. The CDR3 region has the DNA TGTGCCAGCAGCTTACCCAGGAATAGAGTTGGCTACACCTTC.